This T cell receptor (beta chain) was captured in a study of blood T cell repertoires in COVID-19. Study-level background: Both acute and convalescent COVID-19 samples were obtained from the United States, Italy and Spain. The cDNA or gDNA used as material had been derived from T cells, B-cell-depleted T cells, or PBMCs.

TCRdb's table, derived via immunoSEQ multiplex PCR, lists solely in-frame clones and lacks some. Of 250,000 to 350,000 clones in the sample, 70% to 85% were seen once. Germline CDR1 is SGHDT and CDR2 is YYEEEE. CDR3 length: 14 amino acids. V dropped 1 base and J dropped 4; count of bases not matched to a gene: 5. The rearrangement links TRBV5-6 to TRBJ2-7; 7 bases agree with TRBD2. The receptor was isolated from a human donor with COVID-19, enrolled during active disease. The donor label of this sample is uncertain. Source material: peripheral blood. Written as DNA, the CDR3 is TGTGCCAGCAGCTTGAGCGGGGAAACATACGAGCAGTACTTC. It is translated as CASSLSGETYEQYF.